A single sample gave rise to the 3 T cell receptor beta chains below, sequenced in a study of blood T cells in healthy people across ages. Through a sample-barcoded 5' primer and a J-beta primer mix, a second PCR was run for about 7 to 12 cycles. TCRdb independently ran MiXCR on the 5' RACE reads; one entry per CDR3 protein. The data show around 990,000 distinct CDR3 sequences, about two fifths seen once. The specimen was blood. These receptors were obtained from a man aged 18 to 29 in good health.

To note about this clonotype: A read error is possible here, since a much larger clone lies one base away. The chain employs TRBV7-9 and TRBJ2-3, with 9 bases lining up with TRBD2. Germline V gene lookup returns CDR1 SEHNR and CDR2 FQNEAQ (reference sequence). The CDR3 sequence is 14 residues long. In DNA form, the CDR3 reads TGTGCCAACAGCCGGACTAGCGTCACAGATACGCAGTATTTT. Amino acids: CANSRTSVTDTQYF.

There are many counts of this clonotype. The CDR3 sequence: CASSPDRVNTEAFF. CDR3 in DNA: TGTGCCAGCAGTCCGGACAGGGTGAACACTGAAGCTTTCTTT. The chain employs TRBV27 and TRBJ1-1; 8 bases are a match to TRBD1. Looked up from germline, CDR1 is MNHEY and CDR2 is SMNVEV (reference sequence). The CDR3 consists of 14 residues. With 5 bases clipped from V and 0 bases from J, the junction kept 2 bases outside the gene matches.

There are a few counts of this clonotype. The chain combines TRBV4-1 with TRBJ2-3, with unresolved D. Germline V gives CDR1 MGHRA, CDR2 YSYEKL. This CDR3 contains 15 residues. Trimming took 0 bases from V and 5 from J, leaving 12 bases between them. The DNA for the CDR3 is TGCGCCAGCAGCCAAGAAAAAGGTTTTGGAGATACGCAGTATTTT. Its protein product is CASSQEKGFGDTQYF.